The sample holds many counts of the clone carrying this T cell receptor beta chain. Its antigen is still unknown. This specimen belongs to a study of T-cell reconstitution after alpha-beta-depleted transplantation in children. TCRbeta library construction was performed incorporating unique molecular identifiers. TCRdb reanalysed the PCR reads using MiXCR and keeps one entry per CDR3 protein. The sample has about 50,000 distinct CDR3 sequences; around 5.9% are singletons. The CDR3 contains 15 residues. Notes on the study in general: Newly generated T cells supplied most T-cell counts and diversity one year post-transplant. The study reportedly traced alpha-beta T cells about two months after transplant to several hundred expanded graft clones. Diversity of TCRbeta at day 60 was high in some patients, arising from surviving recipient T cells and thymic progenitors.

The source was PBMCs, mostly from graft donor cells, collected 60 days after TCRalphabeta/CD19-depleted stem cell transplant. This chain links TRBV21-1 with TRBJ2-1; whether TRBD1, the table's D call, matches the DNA was not checked. TRBV21-1 is marked as a pseudogene. This TCR was sampled from a female patient aged 2-9 years who had a stem cell transplant for aplastic anemia, so the T cells may come from the graft donor. CDR3: CASSKQGALWGEQFF. The CDR3 DNA sequence: TGTGCCAGCAGCAAACAGGGGGCTCTCTGGGGTGAGCAGTTCTTC.